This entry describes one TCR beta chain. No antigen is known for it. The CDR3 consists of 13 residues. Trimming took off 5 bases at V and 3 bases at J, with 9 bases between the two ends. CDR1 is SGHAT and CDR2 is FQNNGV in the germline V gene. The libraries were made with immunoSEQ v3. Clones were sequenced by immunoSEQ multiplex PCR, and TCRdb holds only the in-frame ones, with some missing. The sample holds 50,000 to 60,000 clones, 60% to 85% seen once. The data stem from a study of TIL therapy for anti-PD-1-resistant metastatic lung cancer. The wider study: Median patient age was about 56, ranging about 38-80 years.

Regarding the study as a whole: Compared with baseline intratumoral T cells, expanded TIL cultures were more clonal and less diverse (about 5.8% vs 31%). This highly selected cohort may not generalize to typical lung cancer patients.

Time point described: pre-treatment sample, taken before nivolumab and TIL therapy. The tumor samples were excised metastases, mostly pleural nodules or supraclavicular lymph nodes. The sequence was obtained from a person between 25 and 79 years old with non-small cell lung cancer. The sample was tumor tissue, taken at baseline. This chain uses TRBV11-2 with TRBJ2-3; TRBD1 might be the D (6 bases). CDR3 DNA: TGTGCCAGCAGCCTAACAGGGACAGATACGCAGTATTTT. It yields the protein CASSLTGTDTQYF. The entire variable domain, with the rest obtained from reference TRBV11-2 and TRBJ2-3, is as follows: EAGVAQSPRYKIIEKRQSVAFWCNPISGHATLYWYQQILGQGPKLLIQFQNNGVVDDSQLPKDRFSAERLKGVDSTLKIQPAKLEDSAVYLCASSLTGTDTQYFGPGTRLTVL.